Shown below are 10 T cell receptor beta chains from a single sample sequenced in a study of T cell responses to AZD1222 COVID-19 vaccine. TCRdb's table, derived via immunoSEQ multiplex PCR, lists solely in-frame clones and lacks some. This table has about 120,000 clones, around 90% appearing once. The sequences come from peripheral blood, collected 28 days after the second AZD1222 dose. These receptors were obtained from an adult who received the AZD1222 COVID-19 vaccine.

This clone was recorded once. V gene TRBV18 combines with J gene TRBJ2-1, with 14 bases that match TRBD2. The CDR3 extends over 15 amino acids. With V trimmed by 3 bases and J by 10 bases, 5 bases remained unmatched. Germline lookup yields CDR1 KGHSH and CDR2 LQKENI. CDR3 nucleotides: TGTGCCAGCTCACCGGTGACTAGCGGGGGGGGCGAGCAGTTCTTC. It codes for CASSPVTSGGGEQFF.

This sequence joins TRBV7-2 and TRBJ2-5; 10 bases are shared with TRBD2. J gave up 5 bases and V 5 bases, and 11 bases lay outside the gene matches. Germline V gene data show CDR1 as SGHTA and CDR2 as FQGNSA. The CDR3 length is 16 residues. CDR3 protein: CASSMSGGASPETQYF. In DNA, the CDR3 is TGTGCCAGCAGCATGAGCGGGGGGGCATCACCGGAGACCCAGTACTTC.

The J gene is TRBJ2-3, the V gene TRBV11-2, with TRBD2 as a possible D gene (5 bases). The CDR3 totals 11 residues. In germline, CDR1 is SGHAT, CDR2 FQNNGV. V gave up 7 bases and J gave up 6 bases, with 8 bases separating them. CDR3 residues: CASKGVDTQYF. In nucleotides, the CDR3 is TGTGCCAGCAAGGGAGTGGATACGCAGTATTTT. Using reference TRBV11-2 and TRBJ2-3 for the parts outside the CDR3, the full variable domain is EAGVAQSPRYKIIEKRQSVAFWCNPISGHATLYWYQQILGQGPKLLIQFQNNGVVDDSQLPKDRFSAERLKGVDSTLKIQPAKLEDSAVYLCASKGVDTQYFGPGTRLTVL.

The chain couples TRBV2 to TRBJ2-1; 10 bases align to TRBD1. With V trimmed by 6 bases and J by 7 bases, 9 bases remained unmatched. The CDR3 spans 15 residues. From germline, CDR1 is SNHLY and CDR2 FYNNEI. The CDR3 sequence is CASRGDRGRANEQFF. Written as DNA, the CDR3 is TGTGCCAGCAGGGGCGACAGGGGGCGAGCGAATGAGCAGTTCTTC. The complete variable domain, with remaining parts taken from reference TRBV2 and TRBJ2-1, reads EPEVTQTPSHQVTQMGQEVILRCVPISNHLYFYWYRQILGQKVEFLVSFYNNEISEKSEIFDDQFSVERPDGSNFTLKIRSTKLEDSAMYFCASRGDRGRANEQFFGPGTRLTVL.

The chain couples TRBV3-1 (or the pseudogene TRBV3-2) to TRBJ2-7, with TRBD1 matching over 7 bases. Per germline, CDR1 LGHDT and CDR2 YNNKEL (reference sequence). The CDR3 extends over 14 amino acids. V was pared by 4 bases and J by 1 base, with 4 bases of the junction left unmatched. CDR3 residues: CASSRDRFSYEQYF. The CDR3 region has the DNA TGTGCCAGCAGCCGGGACAGATTTTCCTACGAGCAGTACTTC.

The rearrangement links TRBV19 to TRBJ1-2; D is perhaps TRBD1 (5 bases). CDR3 length: 15 amino acids. The V and J ends lost 4 bases and 0 bases respectively, with 12 bases between them. Germline assignment: CDR1 LNHDA and CDR2 SQIVND (reference sequence). CDR3 bases: TGTGCCAGTAGTAGGTCGGGGCTAGCTAACTATGGCTACACCTTC. Protein sequence: CASSRSGLANYGYTF.

This clone was counted a single time. The V call is TRBV30, the J call TRBJ2-6, with D perhaps TRBD1 (6 bases). Trimming stripped 5 bases from V and 0 bases from J, with 11 bases between. The CDR3 has 15 residues. CDR1 is GTSNPN, CDR2 SVGIG, per germline (reference sequence). The CDR3 region is CAWGPGASGANVLTF. In nucleotides, the CDR3 is TGTGCCTGGGGCCCAGGGGCCTCTGGGGCCAACGTCCTGACTTTC.

The V gene is TRBV28, the J gene TRBJ1-1, with 8 bases that match TRBD1. V shed 3 bases and J 11 bases; nucleotides not matched to a gene: 17. The CDR3 runs to 16 residues. Germline assignment: CDR1 MDHEN and CDR2 SYDVKM. Here the CDR3 reads CASSFSTRGRVGSAFF. In DNA, the CDR3 is TGTGCCAGCAGTTTTAGTACCAGGGGGCGGGTGGGCTCGGCTTTCTTT.

The genes are TRBV19 and TRBJ1-1; D perhaps matches TRBD1 (5 bases). The ends were cut back, 3 bases at V and 4 bases at J, with 18 bases in the middle. The CDR3 extends over 16 amino acids. The V gene's germline CDR1 is LNHDA and CDR2 SQIVND (reference sequence). CDR3 bases: TGTGCCAGTAGTATTGTTGCAGGGATGACGGGCACTGAAGCTTTCTTT. It codes for CASSIVAGMTGTEAFF.

The CDR3 DNA is TGTGCCAGCAGCCCCACGAGTGCAGGGCGTTCTTTGTACGAGCAGTACTTC. This sequence encodes CASSPTSAGRSLYEQYF. The chain employs TRBV3-1 (or the pseudogene TRBV3-2) and TRBJ2-7, with a weak D call TRBD1 (5 bases). Trimming pared 4 bases from V and 4 bases from J, leaving 23 bases between. Germline V gene data show CDR1 as LGHDT and CDR2 as YNNKEL (reference sequence). CDR3 size: 17 residues.